A single sample gave rise to the 15 T cell receptor beta chains below, sequenced in a study of radiotherapy plus CTLA-4 blockade in lung cancer. Assay: immunoSEQ multiplex PCR; the TCRdb copy retains only in-frame clones and omits some. The sample comprises tens of thousands of clones, more than 60% of which are singletons, and around 8% rests with the top ten. Here the sequenced sample was peripheral blood, taken from a patient treated with radiotherapy plus ipilimumab. The receptors were gathered from a human donor with non-small cell lung cancer who had stable disease on radiotherapy plus ipilimumab.

The chain links TRBV6-5 to TRBJ1-6; 10 positions agree with TRBD1. The CDR3 sequence is 14 residues long. Unmatched junction bases numbered 5, after V lost 5 bases and J lost 10 bases. The V gene's germline CDR1 is MNHEY and CDR2 SVGAGI. CDR3 bases: TGTGCCAGCAGTCCGACAGGGGGCAACTCACCCCTCCACTTT. Protein: CASSPTGGNSPLHF.

This chain uses TRBV9 with TRBJ2-7, with D tentatively TRBD1 (7 bases). This CDR3 comprises 14 residues. The V end was cut by 3 bases, the J end by 9 bases, with 19 bases between. Germline V gives CDR1 SGDLS, CDR2 YYNGEE. CDR3 amino acids: CASSDGTAQGGQYF. The CDR3, as DNA: TGTGCCAGCAGCGACGGGACGGCGCAGGGGGGGCAGTACTTC. The whole variable domain, remainder taken from reference TRBV9 and TRBJ2-7, is DSGVTQTPKHLITATGQRVTLRCSPRSGDLSVYWYQQSLDQGLQFLIQYYNGEERAKGNILERFSAQQFPDLHSELNLSSLELGDSALYFCASSDGTAQGGQYFGPGTRLTVT.

The rearrangement joins TRBV10-3 to TRBJ1-1; 7 bases fit TRBD1. Losses at the gene ends were 10 bases for V and 10 bases for J; bases not matched to a gene: 15. Germline loops: CDR1 ENHRY, CDR2 SYGVKD. The CDR3 has 13 amino acids. CDR3 sequence reads: CATQREAGGRAFF. The DNA for the CDR3 is TGTGCCACCCAGCGGGAGGCAGGGGGTAGAGCTTTCTTT.

This clone was picked up a small number of times. The V call is TRBV2, the J call TRBJ2-3; TRBD2 aligns across 12 bases. V was clipped by 6 bases and J by 3 bases; unmatched bases: 4. The CDR3 has 15 amino acids. From germline, CDR1 is SNHLY and CDR2 FYNNEI. The CDR3 DNA sequence: TGTGCCAGCAGGCTCGGACTAGCGGGGACAGATACGCAGTATTTT. It yields the protein CASRLGLAGTDTQYF.

The chain uses TRBV11-3 and TRBJ1-1, with D unresolved. The CDR3 has 13 amino acids. In germline, CDR1 is SGHNT, CDR2 YENEEA. The V end was cut by 4 bases, the J end by 1 base, with 7 bases between. The CDR3 spells CASSYGGNTEAFF. The CDR3 nucleotides read TGTGCCAGCAGCTATGGTGGGAACACTGAAGCTTTCTTT.

The rearrangement joins TRBV6-5 to TRBJ1-6; perhaps TRBD1 as D (6 bases). Germline values: CDR1 MNHEY, CDR2 SVGAGI. Trimming pared 9 bases from V and 5 bases from J, leaving 8 bases between. This CDR3 is 12 amino acids long. CDR3 nucleotide sequence: TGTGCCAGTCAGGGGAATAATTCACCCCTCCACTTT. It codes for CASQGNNSPLHF.

This clone was recorded once. This chain links TRBV5-6 with TRBJ2-1, with TRBD2 matching over 11 bases. After removal of 1 base from V and 5 bases from J, the junction contained 8 bases not matched to a gene. The germline V gene encodes CDR1 SGHDT and CDR2 YYEEEE. This CDR3 spans 17 amino acids. DNA of the CDR3: TGTGCCAGCAGCTTGCTCCTTAGCGGGGGGGCTGACAATGAGCAGTTCTTC. The encoded protein is CASSLLLSGGADNEQFF.

The chain has TRBV19 and TRBJ1-5, with no clear D. Germline values: CDR1 LNHDA, CDR2 SQIVND (reference sequence). The CDR3 covers 13 residues. V lost 0 bases and J 3 bases, leaving 3 bases between the germline ends. This chain's CDR3 is CASSIDPNQPQHF. The CDR3 nucleotides read TGTGCCAGTAGTATAGATCCCAATCAGCCCCAGCATTTT.

J is TRBJ2-1 and V is TRBV19; no clear D gene. Germline assignment: CDR1 LNHDA and CDR2 SQIVND (reference sequence). This CDR3 comprises 12 residues. Trimming left V 2 bases short and J 10 bases short, with 9 bases between. This CDR3 is CASSIWLQEQFF. The CDR3 DNA sequence: TGTGCCAGTAGTATATGGCTCCAGGAGCAGTTCTTC.

This clone has only a few counts. The junction departs from germline at one end; a sequencing error may be responsible. The chain carries TRBV10-3 and TRBJ1-1; tentatively, D is TRBD1 (6 bases). The length of the CDR3 is 14 residues. Germline assignment: CDR1 ENHRY and CDR2 SYGVKD. The CDR3 region has the DNA TGTGCCAGCAGTTTAACGACAGGGAACACTGAAGCTTTCTTT. This translates into CASSLTTGNTEAFF.

The chain couples TRBV19 to TRBJ2-4, with D perhaps TRBD2 (6 bases). Germline loops: CDR1 LNHDA, CDR2 SQIVND (reference sequence). CDR3 size: 16 residues. Trimming stripped 3 bases from V and 4 bases from J, with 16 bases between. CDR3 nucleotides: TGTGCCAGTAGTATCCCCCATCCCGGGGGTAAAAACATTCAGTACTTC. This translates into CASSIPHPGGKNIQYF.

On this clone itself: Germline and junction disagree at one end, which may indicate a read error. The same CDR3 is also encoded by other DNA sequences in this sample. The chain recombines TRBV5-1 with TRBJ1-3; D might be TRBD1 (6 bases). CDR1 and CDR2 from the germline V gene are SGHRS and YFSETQ. The CDR3 sequence is 15 residues long. CDR3 residues: CASSLGGTTGNTIYF. CDR3 DNA: TGCGCCAGCAGCTTAGGGGGTACTACTGGGAACACCATATATTTT.

The rearrangement links TRBV7-7 to TRBJ2-3; the match to TRBD2 covers 14 bases. CDR3 size: 17 residues. The trim removed 5 bases at V and 2 bases at J, leaving 6 bases unmatched. CDR1 is SSHAT and CDR2 is FNYEAQ in the germline V gene (reference sequence). The CDR3 is CASSPWTSGGNTDTQYF. CDR3 in DNA: TGTGCCAGCAGCCCTTGGACTAGCGGGGGGAACACAGATACGCAGTATTTT.

The chain carries TRBV19 and TRBJ2-2; 8 positions match TRBD2. Trimming removed 7 bases from V and 5 bases from J; junction bases left unmatched: 6. The CDR3 covers 14 residues. Germline V lookup: CDR1 LNHDA, CDR2 SQIVND (reference sequence). This CDR3 reads CASKRLAPTGELFF. CDR3 nucleotides: TGTGCCAGTAAGCGACTAGCGCCTACCGGGGAGCTGTTTTTT.

The rearrangement uses TRBV18 and TRBJ1-1; 10 bases are shared with TRBD1. The CDR3 extends over 16 amino acids. In germline, CDR1 is KGHSH, CDR2 LQKENI. V shed 3 bases, J shed 6 bases, and the junction held 10 bases outside the gene matches. CDR3 in DNA: TGTGCCAGCTCACCGACCGGGACAGGGGAGGGGGCTGAAGCTTTCTTT. It yields the protein CASSPTGTGEGAEAFF.